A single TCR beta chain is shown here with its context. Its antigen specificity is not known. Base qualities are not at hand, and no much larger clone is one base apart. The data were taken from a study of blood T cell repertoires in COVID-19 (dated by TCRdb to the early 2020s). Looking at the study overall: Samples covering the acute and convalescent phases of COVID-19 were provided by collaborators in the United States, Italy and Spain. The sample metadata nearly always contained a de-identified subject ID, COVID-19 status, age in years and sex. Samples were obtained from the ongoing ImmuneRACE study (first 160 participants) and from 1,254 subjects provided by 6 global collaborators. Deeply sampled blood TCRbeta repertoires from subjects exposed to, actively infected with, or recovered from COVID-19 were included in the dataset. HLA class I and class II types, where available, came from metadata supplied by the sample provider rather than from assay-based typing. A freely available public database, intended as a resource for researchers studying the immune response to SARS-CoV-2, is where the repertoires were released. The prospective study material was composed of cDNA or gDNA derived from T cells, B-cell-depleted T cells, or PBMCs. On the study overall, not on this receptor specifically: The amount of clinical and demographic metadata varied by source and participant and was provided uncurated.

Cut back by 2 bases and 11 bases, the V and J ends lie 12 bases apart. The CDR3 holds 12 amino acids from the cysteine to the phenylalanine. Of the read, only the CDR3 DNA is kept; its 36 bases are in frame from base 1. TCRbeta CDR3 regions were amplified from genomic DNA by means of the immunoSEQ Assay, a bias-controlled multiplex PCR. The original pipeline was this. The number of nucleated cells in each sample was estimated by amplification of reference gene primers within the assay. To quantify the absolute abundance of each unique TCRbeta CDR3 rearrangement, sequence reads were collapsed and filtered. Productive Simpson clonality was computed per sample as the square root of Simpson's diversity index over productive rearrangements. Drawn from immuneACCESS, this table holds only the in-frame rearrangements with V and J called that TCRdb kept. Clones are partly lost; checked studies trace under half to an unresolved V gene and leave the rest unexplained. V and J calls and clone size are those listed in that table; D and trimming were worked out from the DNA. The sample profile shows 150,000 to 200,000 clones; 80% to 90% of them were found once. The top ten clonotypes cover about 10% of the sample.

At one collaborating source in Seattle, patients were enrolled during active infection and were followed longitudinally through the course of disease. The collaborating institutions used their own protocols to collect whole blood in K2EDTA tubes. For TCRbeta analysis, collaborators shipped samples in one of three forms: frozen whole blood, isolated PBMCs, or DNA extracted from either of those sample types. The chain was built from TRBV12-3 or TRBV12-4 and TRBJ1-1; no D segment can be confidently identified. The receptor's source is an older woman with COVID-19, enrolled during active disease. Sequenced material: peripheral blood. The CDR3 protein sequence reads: CASSLSGFRAFF. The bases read TGTGCCAGCAGTTTATCGGGGTTTAGGGCTTTCTTT.